These 22 T cell receptor beta chains were all obtained from the same sample, sequenced in a study of blood T cell repertoires in COVID-19. Generated by immunoSEQ multiplex PCR, the TCRdb table keeps only in-frame clones and is missing some. The table lists 140,000 or so clones, about nine tenths of them singletons. Specimen: peripheral blood. Receptors originate from a human donor with COVID-19, enrolled during active disease. The donor label of this sample is uncertain.

The gene calls are TRBV3-1 (or the pseudogene TRBV3-2) and TRBJ1-2, with 9 bases matching TRBD1. This CDR3 comprises 16 residues. Germline CDR1 reads LGHDT; CDR2 reads YNNKEL (reference sequence). J lost 8 bases, V lost 1 base, and 11 bases had no gene match. The CDR3 reads CASSQGPPGQGSGYTF. CDR3 bases: TGTGCCAGCAGCCAAGGGCCCCCGGGACAGGGAAGCGGCTACACCTTC.

The rearrangement links TRBV7-9 to TRBJ1-2; maybe TRBD1 (5 bases). Germline V gene sequence: CDR1 SEHNR, CDR2 FQNEAQ (reference sequence). Trimming took off 2 bases at V and 8 bases at J, with 15 bases between the two ends. The CDR3 sequence is 14 residues long. CDR3 residues: CASSLTTGLPGYTF. The CDR3 DNA reads as TGTGCCAGCAGCTTAACCACAGGCCTGCCGGGCTACACCTTC.

V and J are TRBV5-4 and TRBJ1-1; 7 bases line up with TRBD1. The CDR3 length is 15 residues. After removal of 3 bases from V and 0 bases from J, the junction contained 5 bases not matched to a gene. Germline V gene data show CDR1 as SGHNT and CDR2 as YYREEE (reference sequence). The DNA for the CDR3 is TGTGCCAGCAGCTGGGGACAGACCATGAACACTGAAGCTTTCTTT. This translates into CASSWGQTMNTEAFF.

The chain is built from TRBV6-5 and TRBJ1-1, with D perhaps TRBD1 (5 bases). V shed 5 bases and J shed 0 bases, with 13 bases lying between them. CDR1 and CDR2 (germline): MNHEY, SVGAGI. This CDR3 has 15 amino acids. The CDR3 DNA reads TGTGCCAGCAGTCCACGACAGATATTGAACACTGAAGCTTTCTTT. Protein: CASSPRQILNTEAFF.

This chain links TRBV25-1 with TRBJ1-2; TRBD1 might be the D (6 bases). This CDR3 contains 15 residues. Germline V CDR1 and CDR2: MGHDK, SYGVNS. The ends were cut back, 3 bases at V and 0 bases at J, with 11 bases in the middle. The CDR3 spells CASSDVTGSNYGYTF. The CDR3 nucleotides read TGTGCCAGCAGTGACGTGACAGGTTCTAACTATGGCTACACCTTC.

V gene TRBV7-2 combines with J gene TRBJ2-7; TRBD2 matches 7 bases. The CDR3 length is 16 residues. J lost 2 bases, V lost 3 bases, and 10 bases had no gene match. Germline CDR1 is SGHTA and CDR2 is FQGNSA. CDR3: CASSFVGLPITYEQYF. The CDR3 nucleotides read TGTGCCAGCAGCTTCGTGGGACTACCCATCACCTACGAGCAGTACTTC.

The chain employs TRBV11-3 and TRBJ2-7; D possibly corresponds to TRBD2 (6 bases). The CDR3 spans 12 residues. Trimming cost V 3 bases and J 11 bases, with 14 bases left between them. Germline CDR1 reads SGHNT; CDR2 reads YENEEA. The CDR3: CASSLAGSQEYF. The CDR3, as DNA: TGTGCCAGCAGCTTGGCGGGGAGTCAAGAGTACTTC.

This clone was recorded only once. The V call is TRBV11-2, the J call TRBJ2-7; D may be TRBD1 (5 bases). The V end lost 1 base, the J end lost 6 bases, and 13 bases lay between the germline ends. The germline gives CDR1 SGHAT, CDR2 FQNNGV. The CDR3 loop spans 14 amino acids. CDR3 DNA: TGTGCCAGCAGCTTAGGGCAGGGAAGTGGCGAGCAGTACTTC. This translates into CASSLGQGSGEQYF.

The rearrangement uses TRBV6-5 and TRBJ2-1, with a tentative D call TRBD2 (6 bases). The germline V and J ends were trimmed by 6 bases and 4 bases, with 13 bases remaining between them. The CDR3 length is 14 residues. Germline-derived CDR1 and CDR2 are MNHEY and SVGAGI. The CDR3 bases are TGTGCCAGCAGAGGGACTTCTTCGTACAATGAGCAGTTCTTC. Amino acids: CASRGTSSYNEQFF.

This clone appeared a few times. The chain uses TRBV24-1 and TRBJ2-1, with TRBD1 matching over 8 bases. The V gene end was trimmed by 4 bases and the J gene end by 9 bases; junction bases not matched to a gene: 7. This CDR3 comprises 14 residues. Per germline, CDR1 KGHDR and CDR2 SFDVKD. The chain's CDR3 is CATSDRTGFGEQFF. The CDR3 DNA sequence: TGTGCCACCAGTGACCGGACAGGGTTTGGTGAGCAGTTCTTC.

This clone was detected once. The rearrangement links TRBV19 to TRBJ2-6; unclear D gene. V lost 2 bases, J lost 2 bases, and 4 bases lay in between. The germline V gene has CDR1 LNHDA and CDR2 SQIVND (reference sequence). The CDR3 runs to 14 residues. The CDR3: CASSIRAGANVLTF. The CDR3 bases are TGTGCCAGTAGTATACGGGCTGGGGCCAACGTCCTGACTTTC.

The chain recombines TRBV7-9 with TRBJ2-1; TRBD2 aligns across 15 bases. Germline-derived CDR1 and CDR2 are SEHNR and FQNEAQ (reference sequence). The CDR3 loop spans 18 amino acids. V was pared by 5 bases and J by 0 bases, with 5 bases of the junction left unmatched. The CDR3 spells CASSSSGLAGGSYNEQFF. DNA of the CDR3: TGTGCCAGCAGCAGCTCGGGACTAGCGGGAGGCTCCTACAATGAGCAGTTCTTC. The complete variable domain, with remaining parts taken from reference TRBV7-9 and TRBJ2-1, reads DTGVSQNPRHKITKRGQNVTFRCDPISEHNRLYWYRQTLGQGPEFLTYFQNEAQLEKSRLLSDRFSAERPKGSFSTLEIQRTEQGDSAMYLCASSSSGLAGGSYNEQFFGPGTRLTVL.

The chain is built from TRBV5-1 and TRBJ2-2; perhaps TRBD1 as D (6 bases). Germline V CDR1 and CDR2: SGHRS, YFSETQ. The CDR3 extends over 15 amino acids. V was pared by 4 bases and J by 3 bases, with 13 bases between. DNA of the CDR3: TGCGCCAGCAGCCAGGCTGCAGGGGACACCGGGGAGCTGTTTTTT. Protein: CASSQAAGDTGELFF.

This clone occurred once. The genes are TRBV28 and TRBJ2-7; perhaps TRBD2 as D (6 bases). The ends were cut back, 6 bases at V and 2 bases at J, with 14 bases in the middle. From germline, CDR1 is MDHEN and CDR2 SYDVKM. There are 14 residues in the CDR3. DNA of the CDR3: TGTGCCAGCAGCCCGCCGGGCGGGACCTACGAGCAGTACTTC. It encodes CASSPPGGTYEQYF.

The V gene is TRBV24-1, the J gene TRBJ1-2, with 8 bases that match TRBD1. The CDR3 contains 16 residues. The junction had 16 bases not matched to a gene; V was cut back by 7 bases and J by 7 bases. The germline V gene encodes CDR1 KGHDR and CDR2 SFDVKD. The CDR3 here is CATSGPGGGVAGGYTF. As DNA, the CDR3 is TGTGCCACCAGCGGCCCAGGGGGCGGCGTGGCGGGTGGCTACACCTTC.

This clone occurred a few times. The genes are TRBV13 and TRBJ2-1; D might be TRBD2 (6 bases). The CDR3 consists of 14 residues. Germline CDR1 reads PRHDT; CDR2 reads FYEKMQ (reference sequence). Trimming left V 0 bases short and J 10 bases short, with 13 bases between. In DNA form, the CDR3 reads TGTGCCAGCAGCTTAGGGACTAGTCAGAAGGAGCAGTTCTTC. Protein product: CASSLGTSQKEQFF.

The V call is TRBV2, the J call TRBJ1-1; TRBD1 aligns across 9 bases. The CDR3 length is 12 residues. The V gene's germline CDR1 is SNHLY and CDR2 FYNNEI. After removal of 6 bases from V and 11 bases from J, the junction contained 7 bases not matched to a gene. The CDR3 reads CASSEQGARAFF. The DNA for the CDR3 is TGTGCCAGCAGCGAACAGGGGGCGCGGGCTTTCTTT.

This clone showed up just once. The CDR3 is CASSWDTSTEQYF. The CDR3 nucleotides read TGCGCCAGCAGCTGGGACACGTCAACCGAGCAGTACTTC. The chain recombines TRBV5-1 with TRBJ2-7; TRBD1 is a possible D gene (6 bases). The length of the CDR3 is 13 residues. Trimming removed 3 bases at V and 6 bases at J, with 13 bases between. CDR1 is SGHRS and CDR2 is YFSETQ in the germline V gene.

A single count supports this clone. The rearrangement links TRBV18 to TRBJ2-5, with 12 bases fitting TRBD2. There are 15 residues in the CDR3. V lost 8 bases to trimming and J lost 5 bases; unmatched junction nucleotides: 9. The germline V gene has CDR1 KGHSH and CDR2 LQKENI. The CDR3 sequence is CASGSGTSGWETQYF. CDR3 nucleotides: TGTGCCAGCGGCTCCGGGACTAGCGGGTGGGAGACCCAGTACTTC.

This rearrangement joins TRBV5-1 to TRBJ1-1; TRBD1 might be the D (5 bases). Germline V gene lookup returns CDR1 SGHRS and CDR2 YFSETQ. The CDR3 has 13 amino acids. Trimming pared 4 bases from V and 0 bases from J, leaving 7 bases between. This CDR3 reads CASSGRVNTEAFF. Written as DNA, the CDR3 is TGCGCCAGCAGCGGCAGGGTGAACACTGAAGCTTTCTTT.

This clone was picked up one time. This sequence joins TRBV2 and TRBJ2-2; maybe TRBD2 (6 bases). Trimming shortened V by 5 bases and J by 4 bases, and 8 bases separated the two germline ends. The CDR3 extends over 13 amino acids. Germline V lookup: CDR1 SNHLY, CDR2 FYNNEI. This chain's CDR3 is CASSLASTGELFF. The CDR3 region has the DNA TGTGCCAGCAGTCTAGCGTCCACCGGGGAGCTGTTTTTT.

The CDR3 DNA is TGCGCCAGCAGCTTGACAGGTTTAGATACGCAGTATTTT. Translating it yields CASSLTGLDTQYF. V usage is TRBV5-1 and J usage is TRBJ2-3, with D possibly matching TRBD1 (5 bases). V was shortened by 1 base and J by 5 bases, with 8 bases between the two germline ends. CDR1 is SGHRS and CDR2 is YFSETQ in the germline V gene. CDR3 length: 13 amino acids.